This TCR beta chain is from a study of control samples from healthy donors and cancer patients. Clones were read by immunoSEQ multiplex PCR, and TCRdb kept only the in-frame ones, dropping some. The table lists 170,000 or so clones, approximately 92% of them singletons, with about 1.5% in the top ten. CDR1 SGHVS and CDR2 FQNEAQ come from the germline V gene. Trimming shortened V by 4 bases and J by 7 bases, and 11 bases separated the two germline ends. The CDR3 has 13 residues. A few counts support this clone. Sequenced material: blood. The chain combines TRBV7-8 with TRBJ1-5; maybe TRBD1 (5 bases). The clonotype comes from a man between 18 and 29 years old in good health. The CDR3 sequence: CASSSGWGQPQHF. CDR3 bases: TGTGCCAGCAGCTCCGGGTGGGGGCAGCCCCAGCATTTT.